This record looks at one TCR beta chain sequence and its context. The data originate from a study of technical replicates of blood from several donors. CDR1 is MGHDK and CDR2 is SYGVNS in the germline V gene. V shed 2 bases and J 0 bases; nucleotides not matched to a gene: 2. The CDR3 length is 15 residues. Clones were read by immunoSEQ multiplex PCR, and TCRdb kept only the in-frame ones, dropping some. In the table there are approximately 94,000 clones, about 95% of which are singletons. The chain combines TRBV25-1 with TRBJ1-1; 8 nucleotides agree with TRBD1. The clonotype comes from a human donor in good health. Sequenced: T cells isolated from PBMCs. The CDR3 region is CASSEHRGMNTEAFF. The CDR3 nucleotides are TGTGCCAGCAGTGAACACAGGGGGATGAACACTGAAGCTTTCTTT.